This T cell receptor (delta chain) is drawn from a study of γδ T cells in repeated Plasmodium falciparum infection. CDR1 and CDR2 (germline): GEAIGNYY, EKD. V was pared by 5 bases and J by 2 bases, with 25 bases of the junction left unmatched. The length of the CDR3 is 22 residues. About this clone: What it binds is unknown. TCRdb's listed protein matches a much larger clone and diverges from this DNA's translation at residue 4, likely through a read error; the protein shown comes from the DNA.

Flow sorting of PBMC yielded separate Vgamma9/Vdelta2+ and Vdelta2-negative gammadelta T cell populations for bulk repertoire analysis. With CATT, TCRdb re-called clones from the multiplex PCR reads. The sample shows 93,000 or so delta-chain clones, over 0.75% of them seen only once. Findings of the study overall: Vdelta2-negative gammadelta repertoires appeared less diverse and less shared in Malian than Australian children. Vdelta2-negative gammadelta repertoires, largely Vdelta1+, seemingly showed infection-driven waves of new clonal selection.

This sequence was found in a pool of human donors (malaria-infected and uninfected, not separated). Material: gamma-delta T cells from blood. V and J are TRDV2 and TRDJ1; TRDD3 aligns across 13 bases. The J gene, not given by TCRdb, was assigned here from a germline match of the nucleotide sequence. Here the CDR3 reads CACGKPFLPLHWGIRRTDKLIF. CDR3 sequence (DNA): TGTGCCTGTGGGAAACCTTTCCTACCCCTCCACTGGGGGATACGACGGACCGATAAACTCATCTTT.